The rows below give T cell receptor beta chains drawn from one sample of a study of blood T cell repertoires in COVID-19. The method was immunoSEQ multiplex PCR; TCRdb's version includes in-frame clones alone and lacks a portion of them. The data contain 200,000 to 250,000 clones, about 81% of them singletons. The sample was peripheral blood. These receptors were collected from a woman older than 75 with COVID-19, enrolled during active disease. CDR3s include the opening cysteine and the closing phenylalanine or tryptophan. The D gene is left open where the match is weak. The listing skips clone size in some rows; elsewhere it reads once, few, many or a size class.

TRBV3-1/TRBV3-2	TRBJ1-2	.	.	TGTGCCAGCAGCCCCTCGGGGGGCTCCACCGGCTACACCTTC	CASSPSGGSTGYTF
TRBV12-3/TRBV12-4	TRBJ1-1	.	.	TGTGCCAGCAGTTTTAGAGGGTACCTTGGTGCTTTCTTT	CASSFRGYLGAFF
TRBV27	TRBJ2-5	.	TRBD1	TGTGCCAGCAGTTCGACAGGGAGCAAGGGGACCCAGTACTTC	CASSSTGSKGTQYF
TRBV2	TRBJ2-5	.	TRBD1	TGTGCCAGCAGTGCGACAGGGAACCCAGAGACCCAGTACTTC	CASSATGNPETQYF
TRBV7-9	TRBJ1-2	.	.	TGTGCCAGCAGCTCTTCGGGGGTCCTAAACTATGGCTACACCTTC	CASSSSGVLNYGYTF
TRBV19	TRBJ1-1	few	TRBD1	TGTGCCAGTAGGCCAACAGGGGTTGACACTGAAGCTTTCTTT	CASRPTGVDTEAFF
TRBV7-9	TRBJ2-7	.	.	TGTGCCAGCAGCTCCACCGGGGGTCCCCTCAAGGAGCAGTACTTC	CASSSTGGPLKEQYF
TRBV6-5	TRBJ2-5	.	.	TGTGCCAGCGGGAGGGGAGGGGGTGGGACCCAGTACTTC	CASGRGGGGTQYF
TRBV5-6	TRBJ1-4	.	.	TGTGCCAGCAGCTTGGGTTCAGGGCTCGGTGAAAAACTGTTTTTT	CASSLGSGLGEKLFF
TRBV5-4	TRBJ1-1	.	.	TGTGCCAGCAGCTTCCGACGGGAGACTTTCACTGAAGCTTTCTTT	CASSFRRETFTEAFF
TRBV7-9	TRBJ1-2	few	.	TGTGCCAGCAGCCTGGCGCAGGCCGGCTATGGCTACACCTTC	CASSLAQAGYGYTF
TRBV7-2	TRBJ1-3	.	TRBD1	TGTGCCAGCAGCTTCGGGACAGGGGGTGGAAACACCATATATTTT	CASSFGTGGGNTIYF
TRBV3-1/TRBV3-2	TRBJ1-1	.	.	TGTGCCAGCAGGGGGCGTTCGAACACTGAAGCTTTCTTT	CASRGRSNTEAFF
TRBV9	TRBJ1-1	.	.	TGTGCCAGCAGCGCAACAGGGCAGAACACTGAAGCTTTCTTT	CASSATGQNTEAFF
TRBV27	TRBJ2-2	.	.	TGTGCCAGCAGTTTATCCGGGAGGAACACCGGGGAGCTGTTTTTT	CASSLSGRNTGELFF
TRBV5-5	TRBJ2-7	.	.	TGTGCCAGCAGCTTGGCCGGGGGGCCTAGCTCCTACGAGCAGTACTTC	CASSLAGGPSSYEQYF
TRBV2	TRBJ2-2	.	.	TGTGCCAGCAGTATGGACAGCCTTGAGCTGTTTTTT	CASSMDSLELFF
TRBV19	TRBJ1-1	.	.	TGTGCCAGTAGTTGCCGCAACTGCGCTGAAGCTTTCTTT	CASSCRNCAEAFF
TRBV19	TRBJ1-4	once	.	TGTGCCAGTAGTATACAGGGGCGGGAAAAACTGTTTTTT	CASSIQGREKLFF
TRBV27	TRBJ2-7	few	TRBD1	TGTGCCAGCAGCACTTCTTCGGGACAGGGTATTTTACGGTACTTC	CASSTSSGQGILRYF
TRBV14	TRBJ1-1	.	.	TGTGCCAGCGCAGGGGAGAGGTGGACTGAAGCTTTCTTT	CASAGERWTEAFF
TRBV12-3/TRBV12-4	TRBJ2-1	.	.	TGTGCCAGCAGTTATATGAATGAGCAGTTCTTC	CASSYMNEQFF
TRBV6-2/TRBV6-3	TRBJ2-5	.	TRBD2	TGTGCCAGCAGTTACGCAGCGGGGGGGGTCCAAGAGACCCAGTACTTC	CASSYAAGGVQETQYF
TRBV5-8	TRBJ1-5	few	TRBD1	TGTGCCAGCAGCCTGGACAGGGTACAGCCCCAGCATTTT	CASSLDRVQPQHF